This T cell receptor beta chain was identified during a study of radiation and T cells in renal cell carcinoma. Study-level background: Nephrectomy followed 15 Gy stereotactic body radiation by 4 weeks.

This clone has only one observation. As yet, its antigen is unknown. Data came from immunoSEQ multiplex PCR; TCRdb stores just in-frame clones and leaves some out. The repertoire includes roughly 80,000 clones, 80% to 90% of them detected once, and around 21% sits in the top ten. Documented time point: blood 2 weeks post-SBRT. The treatment denotes: 15 Gy SBRT to primary tumor, nephrectomy 4 weeks later. Radiation-treated patients gave blood at baseline, week 2 and week 4. The patient's renal cell carcinoma had clear cell pathology. Germline V gene lookup returns CDR1 LNHDA and CDR2 SQIVND (reference sequence). CDR3 length: 13 amino acids. Trimming removed 6 bases from V and 5 bases from J; junction bases left unmatched: 6. Study outcomes and limitations: In blood, top tumor clones expanded by 2 weeks, shrinking by 4.

The clonotype comes from a woman between 45 and 60 years old with renal cell carcinoma. The V call is TRBV19, the J call TRBJ2-5; 7 bases agree with TRBD2. The specimen comprised blood, sampled from a patient whose treatment included radiotherapy and nephrectomy. CDR3 sequence (DNA): TGTGCCAGTAGACCCCGGGGGGATGAGACCCAGTACTTC. Protein product: CASRPRGDETQYF.